This T cell receptor (beta chain) is from a study of T cells in Graves' hyperthyroidism and ophthalmopathy. Researchers barred patients who had uncontrolled infection, other autoimmune disease, pregnancy or lactation. Germline V gives CDR1 DFQATT, CDR2 SNEGSKA (reference sequence). Trimming took 6 bases from V and 0 from J, leaving 14 bases between them. The length of the CDR3 is 14 residues. Amplification of TCR beta CDR3 regions was performed using RNA transcripts as template. The HTBI primer set drove a first-round RT-PCR of the TCR CDR3. Using its own MiXCR run on the multiplex PCR reads, TCRdb lists one record per CDR3 protein. The data show around 110,000 distinct CDR3 sequences, more than 15% seen once. The table lists this clonotype with many counts. The antigen is unknown. General observations from the study: Ophthalmopathy could be told apart from stable hyperthyroidism with a 13 V-J model. Model-based prediction identified ophthalmopathy a median roughly six months prior to its onset. Most thyroid clonotypes expanded above 0.001 were also detected in blood.

The V and J genes are TRBV20-1 and TRBJ1-1; D possibly corresponds to TRBD1 (6 bases). The TCR was taken from a woman aged 50 to 60 with Graves' hyperthyroidism. The specimen sequenced was blood. CDR3 sequence reads: CSAVGGLLNTEAFF. CDR3 sequence (DNA): TGCAGTGCCGTCGGGGGGCTGCTGAACACTGAAGCTTTCTTT.